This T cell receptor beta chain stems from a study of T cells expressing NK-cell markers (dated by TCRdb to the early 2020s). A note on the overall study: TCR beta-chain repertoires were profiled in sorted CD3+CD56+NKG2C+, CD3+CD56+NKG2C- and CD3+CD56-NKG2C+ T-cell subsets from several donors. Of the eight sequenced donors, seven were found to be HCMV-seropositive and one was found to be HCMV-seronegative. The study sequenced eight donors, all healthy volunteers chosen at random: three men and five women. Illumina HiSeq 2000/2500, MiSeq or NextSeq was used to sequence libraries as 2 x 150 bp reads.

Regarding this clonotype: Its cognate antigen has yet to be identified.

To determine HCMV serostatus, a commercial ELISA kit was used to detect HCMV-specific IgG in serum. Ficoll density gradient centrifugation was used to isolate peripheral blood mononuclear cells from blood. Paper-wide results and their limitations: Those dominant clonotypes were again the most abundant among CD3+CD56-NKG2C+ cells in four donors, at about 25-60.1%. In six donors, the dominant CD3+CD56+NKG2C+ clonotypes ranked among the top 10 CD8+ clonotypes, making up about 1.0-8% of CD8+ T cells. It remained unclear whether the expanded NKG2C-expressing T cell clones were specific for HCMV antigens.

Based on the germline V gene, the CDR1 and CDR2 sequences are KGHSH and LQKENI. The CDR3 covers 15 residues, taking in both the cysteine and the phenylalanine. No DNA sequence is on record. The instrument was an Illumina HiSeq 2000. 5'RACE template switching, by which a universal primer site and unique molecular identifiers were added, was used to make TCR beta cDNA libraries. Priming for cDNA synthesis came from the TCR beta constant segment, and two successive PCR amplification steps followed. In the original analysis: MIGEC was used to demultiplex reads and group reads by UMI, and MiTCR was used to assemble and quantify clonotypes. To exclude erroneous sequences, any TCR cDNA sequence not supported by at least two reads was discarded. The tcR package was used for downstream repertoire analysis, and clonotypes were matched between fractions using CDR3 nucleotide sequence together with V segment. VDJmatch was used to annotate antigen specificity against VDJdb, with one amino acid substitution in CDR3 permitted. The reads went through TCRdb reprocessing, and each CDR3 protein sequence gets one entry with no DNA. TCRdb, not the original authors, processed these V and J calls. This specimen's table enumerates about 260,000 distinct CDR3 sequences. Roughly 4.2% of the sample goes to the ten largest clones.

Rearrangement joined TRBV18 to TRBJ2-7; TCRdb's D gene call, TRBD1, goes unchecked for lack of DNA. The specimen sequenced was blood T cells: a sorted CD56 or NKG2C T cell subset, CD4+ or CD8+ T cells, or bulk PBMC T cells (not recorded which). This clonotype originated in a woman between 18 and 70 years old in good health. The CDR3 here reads CASSQPGTGTYEQYF.